This TCR beta chain was observed in a study of blood T cell repertoires in COVID-19. Sequencing used immunoSEQ multiplex PCR; TCRdb keeps in-frame clones, though not all of them. This table has about 440,000 clones, less than 95% appearing once. Participants' reported clinical history set cohort assignment. The germline gives CDR1 SGHNT, CDR2 YYREEE (reference sequence). This CDR3 comprises 16 residues. V was pared by 2 bases and J by 8 bases, with 12 bases of the junction left unmatched. This TCR was recovered from a man between 18 and 29 years old who had recovered from COVID-19. The sequencing input was PBMCs or T cells enriched from blood (not recorded which). The V and J genes are TRBV5-4 and TRBJ2-1; 8 bases are shared with TRBD2. CDR3 residues: CASSLGGSGEYYEQFF. The CDR3 coding sequence is TGTGCCAGCAGCTTAGGGGGTAGCGGGGAGTACTATGAGCAGTTCTTC.